This is a list of T cell receptor beta chains from one sample in a study of T cell changes during pregnancy in multiple sclerosis. Generated by immunoSEQ multiplex PCR, the TCRdb table keeps only in-frame clones and is missing some. The data show 25,000 to 35,000 clones, with 85% to 90% seen just once and roughly 0.77% held by the top ten. The input for sequencing was CD4+ T cells from peripheral blood mononuclear cells, taken in the second trimester of pregnancy. The receptors derive from a female donor with multiple sclerosis, enrolled in a pregnancy study. The CDR3 runs from the conserved cysteine through the conserved F or W. The order of the fields is clone size, D gene, V gene, J gene, CDR3 DNA, CDR3 protein. A D gene is named only where the DNA matches it firmly. Clone size is not always given. Where it is, it says once, few, many or a class for expanded clones.

abundance: NA; d_gene: NA; v_gene: TRBV18; j_gene: TRBJ1-1; CDR3nt: TGTGCCAGCTCACTAGGACAGTATGAAACTGAAGCTTTCTTT; CDR3aa: CASSLGQYETEAFF
abundance: NA; d_gene: NA; v_gene: TRBV19; j_gene: TRBJ1-1; CDR3nt: TGTGCCACCCCAAAGCAGGGGAGCAACGACAACACTGAAGCTTTCTTT; CDR3aa: CATPKQGSNDNTEAFF
abundance: NA; d_gene: NA; v_gene: TRBV7-2; j_gene: TRBJ1-3; CDR3nt: TGTGCCAGCAGCCCCCTCGCAGGGTGGGGAAACACCATATATTTT; CDR3aa: CASSPLAGWGNTIYF
abundance: once; d_gene: TRBD1; v_gene: TRBV9; j_gene: TRBJ2-1; CDR3nt: TGTGCCAGCAGCACTCGACAGGGCTCCTACAATGAGCAGTTCTTC; CDR3aa: CASSTRQGSYNEQFF
abundance: NA; d_gene: NA; v_gene: TRBV28; j_gene: TRBJ1-6; CDR3nt: TGTGCCAGCAGTTACTTTTCCTATAATTCACCCCTCCACTTT; CDR3aa: CASSYFSYNSPLHF
abundance: once; d_gene: TRBD2; v_gene: TRBV6-6; j_gene: TRBJ2-3; CDR3nt: TGTGCCAGCAGTTACGCCCTCGCGGGGGGGCAAGATACGCAGTATTTT; CDR3aa: CASSYALAGGQDTQYF
abundance: NA; d_gene: NA; v_gene: TRBV5-4; j_gene: TRBJ2-3; CDR3nt: TGTGCCAGCAGCTTGGACCTCGGGTCTAGCACAGATACGCAGTATTTT; CDR3aa: CASSLDLGSSTDTQYF
abundance: NA; d_gene: NA; v_gene: TRBV29-1; j_gene: TRBJ1-2; CDR3nt: TGCGGCGTGGGGGGGGGCGTTCGGGGCTACACCTTC; CDR3aa: CGVGGGVRGYTF
abundance: NA; d_gene: NA; v_gene: TRBV2; j_gene: TRBJ1-2; CDR3nt: TGTGCCAGCAGGTGGGAGTTGGGCTACACCTTC; CDR3aa: CASRWELGYTF
abundance: NA; d_gene: NA; v_gene: TRBV4-1; j_gene: TRBJ1-1; CDR3nt: TGCGCCAGCAGCCCTCCGAGTGGGAGGATGAACACTGAAGCTTTCTTT; CDR3aa: CASSPPSGRMNTEAFF
abundance: NA; d_gene: TRBD2; v_gene: TRBV5-4; j_gene: TRBJ2-3; CDR3nt: TGTGCCAGCAGCTTGGTAACGGGGGGAGAGACAGATACGCAGTATTTT; CDR3aa: CASSLVTGGETDTQYF
abundance: NA; d_gene: TRBD2; v_gene: TRBV5-1; j_gene: TRBJ2-5; CDR3nt: TGCGCCAGCAGCTTCGGTGGTAGCGGGGGGGAGACCCAGTACTTC; CDR3aa: CASSFGGSGGETQYF
abundance: NA; d_gene: NA; v_gene: TRBV11-1; j_gene: TRBJ2-7; CDR3nt: TGTGCCAGCAGCTCGTACGGCGAGCAGTACTTC; CDR3aa: CASSSYGEQYF
abundance: NA; d_gene: NA; v_gene: TRBV15; j_gene: TRBJ2-2; CDR3nt: TGTGCCACCAGCAGACGGGATCCCACCGGGGAGCTGTTTTTT; CDR3aa: CATSRRDPTGELFF
abundance: NA; d_gene: TRBD1; v_gene: TRBV5-7; j_gene: TRBJ2-7; CDR3nt: TGTGCCAGCAGCCCGTGGGGGGGGACAGGGGGCTCCTACGAGCAGTACTTC; CDR3aa: CASSPWGGTGGSYEQYF
abundance: once; d_gene: NA; v_gene: TRBV7-8; j_gene: TRBJ2-7; CDR3nt: TGTGCCAGCAGCGTCCGACTAGAACGATCTCACGAGCAGTACTTC; CDR3aa: CASSVRLERSHEQYF
abundance: NA; d_gene: NA; v_gene: TRBV7-9; j_gene: TRBJ2-3; CDR3nt: TGTGCCAGCAGCCATACCTATGGGGCACGCACAGATACGCAGTATTTT; CDR3aa: CASSHTYGARTDTQYF
abundance: NA; d_gene: NA; v_gene: TRBV2; j_gene: TRBJ1-1; CDR3nt: TGTGCCAGCAGTGCAGACACGAACACTGAAGCTTTCTTT; CDR3aa: CASSADTNTEAFF
abundance: NA; d_gene: TRBD1; v_gene: TRBV7-2; j_gene: TRBJ1-1; CDR3nt: TGTGCCAGCAGCTCGACAGGGGGGATCACTGAAGCTTTCTTT; CDR3aa: CASSSTGGITEAFF
abundance: NA; d_gene: NA; v_gene: TRBV5-1; j_gene: TRBJ2-5; CDR3nt: TGCGCCAGCAGCTTGGTGGGTACCGGGACTCTCCAAGAGACCCAGTACTTC; CDR3aa: CASSLVGTGTLQETQYF
abundance: NA; d_gene: NA; v_gene: TRBV5-1; j_gene: TRBJ1-1; CDR3nt: TGCGCCAGCAGCTTGAAGGGGCCAGGGAACACTGAAGCTTTCTTT; CDR3aa: CASSLKGPGNTEAFF
abundance: NA; d_gene: NA; v_gene: TRBV27; j_gene: TRBJ1-4; CDR3nt: TGTGCCAGCAGTTCTACCGGTCGCCCAATAAAAGGAGTGTTTTTT; CDR3aa: CASSSTGRPIKGVFF
abundance: NA; d_gene: NA; v_gene: TRBV6-5; j_gene: TRBJ1-5; CDR3nt: TGTGCCAGCAGTTACGGCCGCACGGGGCCCCAGCATTTT; CDR3aa: CASSYGRTGPQHF
abundance: NA; d_gene: TRBD1; v_gene: TRBV15; j_gene: TRBJ2-1; CDR3nt: TGTGCCACCAGCAGTGGACAGGGGGGCTACAATGAGCAGTTCTTC; CDR3aa: CATSSGQGGYNEQFF
abundance: once; d_gene: TRBD1; v_gene: TRBV2; j_gene: TRBJ1-2; CDR3nt: TGTGCCAGCAGTAGCATCGGGACAGCTGATTATGGCTACACCTTC; CDR3aa: CASSSIGTADYGYTF
abundance: NA; d_gene: NA; v_gene: TRBV30; j_gene: TRBJ2-2; CDR3nt: TGTGCCTTAACAAAAAGGGGCTCCGGGGAGCTGTTTTTT; CDR3aa: CALTKRGSGELFF
abundance: NA; d_gene: TRBD1; v_gene: TRBV5-4; j_gene: TRBJ1-4; CDR3nt: TGTGCCAGCAGCCGGGACAGGGGTTATGCGACTAATGAAAAACTGTTTTTT; CDR3aa: CASSRDRGYATNEKLFF
abundance: NA; d_gene: NA; v_gene: TRBV21-1; j_gene: TRBJ1-1; CDR3nt: TGTGCCAGCAGCAAAGAGATGGGGCTGGGCCTGAACACTGAAGCTTTCTTT; CDR3aa: CASSKEMGLGLNTEAFF
abundance: NA; d_gene: TRBD1; v_gene: TRBV9; j_gene: TRBJ1-2; CDR3nt: TGTGCCAGCAGCCCTACAGGGGGGGTATATGGCTACACCTTC; CDR3aa: CASSPTGGVYGYTF
abundance: NA; d_gene: NA; v_gene: TRBV12-5; j_gene: TRBJ2-1; CDR3nt: TGTGCTAGCCGGGACTCTACGTACAATGAGCAGTTCTTC; CDR3aa: CASRDSTYNEQFF
abundance: NA; d_gene: NA; v_gene: TRBV6-6; j_gene: TRBJ1-2; CDR3nt: TGTGCCAGCAGGCGGGACGGCGGGACCGGCTACACCTTC; CDR3aa: CASRRDGGTGYTF
abundance: NA; d_gene: TRBD2; v_gene: TRBV7-2; j_gene: TRBJ2-2; CDR3nt: TGTGCCAGCAGCTTTATGAGCGGGGGGGGTAGGGGGGAGCTGTTTTTT; CDR3aa: CASSFMSGGGRGELFF
abundance: once; d_gene: NA; v_gene: TRBV11-2; j_gene: TRBJ2-7; CDR3nt: TGTGCCAGCAGCTTAGGGGGGGGCCCCGGCTACGAGCAGTACTTC; CDR3aa: CASSLGGGPGYEQYF
abundance: NA; d_gene: TRBD1; v_gene: TRBV29-1; j_gene: TRBJ2-5; CDR3nt: TGCAGCTCCCTTGGGACAGCGGAGACCCAGTACTTC; CDR3aa: CSSLGTAETQYF
abundance: NA; d_gene: TRBD2; v_gene: TRBV19; j_gene: TRBJ2-5; CDR3nt: TGTGCCAGTGGAACTAGCGGGCAAGAGACCCAGTACTTC; CDR3aa: CASGTSGQETQYF
abundance: NA; d_gene: NA; v_gene: TRBV5-1; j_gene: TRBJ1-1; CDR3nt: TGCGCCAGCAGCTCGGACGGGTGGGAGGGTGAAGCTTTCTTT; CDR3aa: CASSSDGWEGEAFF
abundance: NA; d_gene: NA; v_gene: TRBV11-2; j_gene: TRBJ2-1; CDR3nt: TGTGCCAGCAGCTTAGGAGTCGGCTCCTACAATGAGCAGTTCTTC; CDR3aa: CASSLGVGSYNEQFF
abundance: NA; d_gene: NA; v_gene: TRBV28; j_gene: TRBJ1-2; CDR3nt: TGTGCCAGCAGTTTATCGGGGAACTATGGCTACACCTTC; CDR3aa: CASSLSGNYGYTF
abundance: once; d_gene: TRBD2; v_gene: TRBV5-4; j_gene: TRBJ2-3; CDR3nt: TGTGCCAGCAGCTTTCCTAGCGGGGGGGGTGGCACAGATACGCAGTATTTT; CDR3aa: CASSFPSGGGGTDTQYF
abundance: NA; d_gene: NA; v_gene: TRBV10-3; j_gene: TRBJ1-5; CDR3nt: TGTGCCATCAGTGTAGGCCCTACAGGGTTGAATCAGCCCCAGCATTTT; CDR3aa: CAISVGPTGLNQPQHF
abundance: NA; d_gene: NA; v_gene: TRBV29-1; j_gene: TRBJ2-5; CDR3nt: TGCAGCGTTGTTACGGCGGGAGAGACCCAGTACTTC; CDR3aa: CSVVTAGETQYF
abundance: NA; d_gene: TRBD1; v_gene: TRBV27; j_gene: TRBJ1-2; CDR3nt: TGTGCCAGCGCTAACTACATAAGGGGACAGAACTATGGCTACACCTTC; CDR3aa: CASANYIRGQNYGYTF
abundance: NA; d_gene: TRBD1; v_gene: TRBV18; j_gene: TRBJ2-1; CDR3nt: TGTGCCAGCTCACCATCCCCCGGGACAGGGGACAATGAGCAGTTCTTC; CDR3aa: CASSPSPGTGDNEQFF
abundance: NA; d_gene: NA; v_gene: TRBV6-1; j_gene: TRBJ1-5; CDR3nt: TGTGCCGCCCAATACAGGGTGTCGAGCAATCAGCCCCAGCATTTT; CDR3aa: CAAQYRVSSNQPQHF
abundance: NA; d_gene: TRBD2; v_gene: TRBV10-3; j_gene: TRBJ2-2; CDR3nt: TGTGCCATCGGGGAGGGAGTGGGCACCGGGGAGCTGTTTTTT; CDR3aa: CAIGEGVGTGELFF
abundance: NA; d_gene: TRBD2; v_gene: TRBV4-2; j_gene: TRBJ2-2; CDR3nt: TGTGCCAGCAGCCAACCTGTGGAGCGGGGGGACACCGGGGAGCTGTTTTTT; CDR3aa: CASSQPVERGDTGELFF
abundance: once; d_gene: NA; v_gene: TRBV9; j_gene: TRBJ2-7; CDR3nt: TGTGCCAGCAGCGTAGATGGGAGGCAGGTCTACGAGCAGTACTTC; CDR3aa: CASSVDGRQVYEQYF
abundance: NA; d_gene: NA; v_gene: TRBV5-1; j_gene: TRBJ1-5; CDR3nt: TGCGCCAGCAGCTTGGACACCGCAAATCAGCCCCAGCATTTT; CDR3aa: CASSLDTANQPQHF
abundance: NA; d_gene: NA; v_gene: TRBV28; j_gene: TRBJ1-2; CDR3nt: TGTGCCAGCAAACCCGGGACATCAAGAGGCTATGGCTACACCTTC; CDR3aa: CASKPGTSRGYGYTF